This entry concerns a single T cell receptor (beta chain). Its antigen is not known. Produced via immunoSEQ multiplex PCR; TCRdb's table is partial and in-frame only. In the table there are around 84,000 clones, approximately 85% of which are singletons. V gave up 3 bases and J gave up 0 bases; unmatched junction bases: 10. Germline CDR1 and CDR2: SGHRS and YFSETQ. This CDR3 is 18 amino acids long. The data stem from a study of T cell responses to AZD1222 COVID-19 vaccine. As for the study in general: Second-dose schedules of about 4 or about 12 weeks were combined. Findings and limits, study-wide: White British ancestry dominated among donors, who included more females, and clonal diversity was possibly underestimated. Unmutated regions of variants are reportedly targeted by nearly half of spike-specific TCRs. The study identified only six AZD1222 recipients as seropositive at baseline.

The specimen comprised peripheral blood, sampled on day 0 of AZD1222 vaccination. The receptor was derived from an adult in good health. The chain couples TRBV5-1 to TRBJ2-3; 10 bases fit TRBD1. CDR3 nucleotides: TGCGCCAGCAGCTGGGACAGGGGAGACCCTATTAGCACAGATACGCAGTATTTT. Its translation: CASSWDRGDPISTDTQYF.